This T cell receptor (beta chain) was identified during a study of response to subunit inactivated influenza vaccine. TCRdb re-analysed the RT-PCR reads in MiXCR, keeping a single row per CDR3 protein. Here the sample spans over 150,000 distinct CDR3 sequences, roughly 10% being singletons. This clonotype turned up a few times. The ends were cut back, 1 base at V and 0 bases at J, with 6 bases in the middle. The CDR3 totals 13 residues. CDR1 is SQVTM and CDR2 is ANQGSEA in the germline V gene. The starting material was CD8+ T cells sorted from PBMCs, obtained roughly 24 months after vaccination. This TCR was sampled from a man in his fifties or sixties who received an inactivated influenza vaccine. The V and J genes are TRBV29-1 and TRBJ2-5; D gene ambiguous. As DNA, the CDR3 is TGCAGCGTTGAAGGTGGATACCAAGAGACCCAGTACTTC. Encoded protein: CSVEGGYQETQYF.